This TCR beta chain came from a study of T cell changes during pregnancy in multiple sclerosis (dated by TCRdb to 2018 to 2020). Describing the broader study: In women with multiple sclerosis, the researchers looked at how the T cell repertoire shifted as pregnancy progressed.

CDR1 is given as SGHRS and CDR2 as YFSETQ, both from the germline V gene. The CDR3 has 15 amino acids, counting the end cysteine and phenylalanine. This entry keeps only the CDR3 DNA: 45 bases, framed from base 1. V loses 3 bases at its end and J loses 5 bases; junction bases beyond the gene matches: 8. Library preparation used the immunoSEQ multiplex PCR assay. This immuneACCESS table, as held by TCRdb, lists in-frame sequences with V and J called but not all clones. Of the missing ones, under half trace to an unresolved V gene in checked studies; the others have no known cause. A total of around 35,000 clones appear in this sample, 92% of them only once. The biggest ten clones account for roughly 0.45% of the sample. Remarks on this clone: The clone's antigen remains unknown. Within one base of it there is no much larger clone, and no base qualities were kept.

This material consisted of CD4+ T cells from peripheral blood mononuclear cells, taken after pregnancy. This receptor was obtained from a female donor with multiple sclerosis, enrolled in a pregnancy study. The chain links TRBV5-1 with TRBJ2-5, with TRBD2 matching 9 junction bases. The CDR3 sequence is CASSSPAGGRETQYF. The nucleotide sequence reads TGCGCCAGCAGCTCCCCTGCGGGGGGGAGGGAGACCCAGTACTTC.